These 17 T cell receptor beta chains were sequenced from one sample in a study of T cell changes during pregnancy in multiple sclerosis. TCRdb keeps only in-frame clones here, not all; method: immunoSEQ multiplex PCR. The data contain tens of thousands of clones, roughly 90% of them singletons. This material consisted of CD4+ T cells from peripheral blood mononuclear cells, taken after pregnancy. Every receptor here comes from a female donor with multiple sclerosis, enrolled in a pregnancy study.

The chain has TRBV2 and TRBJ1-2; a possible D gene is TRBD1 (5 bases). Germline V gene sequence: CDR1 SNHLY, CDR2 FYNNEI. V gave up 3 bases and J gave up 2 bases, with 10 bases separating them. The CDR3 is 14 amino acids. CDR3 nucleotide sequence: TGTGCCAGCAGTGATCGGACATACAACTATGGCTACACCTTC. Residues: CASSDRTYNYGYTF.

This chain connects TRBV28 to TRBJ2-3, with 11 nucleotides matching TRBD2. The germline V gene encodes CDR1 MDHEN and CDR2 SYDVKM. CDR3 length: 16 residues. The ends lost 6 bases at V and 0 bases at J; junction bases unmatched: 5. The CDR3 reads CASSLTSGASTDTQYF. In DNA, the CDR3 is TGTGCCAGCAGCCTGACTAGCGGGGCTAGCACAGATACGCAGTATTTT. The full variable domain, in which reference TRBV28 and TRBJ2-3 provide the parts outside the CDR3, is DVKVTQSSRYLVKRTGEKVFLECVQDMDHENMFWYRQDPGLGLRLIYFSYDVKMKEKGDIPEGYSVSREKKERFSLILESASTNQTSMYLCASSLTSGASTDTQYFGPGTRLTVL.

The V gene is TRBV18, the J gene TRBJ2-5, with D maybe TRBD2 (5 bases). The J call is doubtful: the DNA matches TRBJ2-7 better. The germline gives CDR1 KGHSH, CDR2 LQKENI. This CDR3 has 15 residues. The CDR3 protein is CASSPIETKVYEQYF. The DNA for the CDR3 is TGTGCCAGCTCACCGATAGAGACTAAGGTCTACGAGCAGTACTTC.

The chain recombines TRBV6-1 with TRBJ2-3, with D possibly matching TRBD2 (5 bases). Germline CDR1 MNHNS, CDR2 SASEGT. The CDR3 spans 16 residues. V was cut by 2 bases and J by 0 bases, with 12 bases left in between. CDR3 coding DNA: TGTGCCAGCAGTGAAAAGCGGTCGACTAGCACAGATACGCAGTATTTT. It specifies CASSEKRSTSTDTQYF.

The CDR3 loop is CASSQDRLGLAGRNNEQFF. For the CDR3, the DNA is TGCGCCAGCAGCCAAGATAGGTTGGGACTAGCGGGACGGAACAATGAGCAGTTCTTC. The chain links TRBV4-1 to TRBJ2-1, with 13 bases lining up with TRBD2. CDR1 is MGHRA, CDR2 YSYEKL, per germline. The CDR3 has 19 amino acids. Trimming at V came to 0 bases and at J to 5 bases, leaving 10 bases not matched to a gene.

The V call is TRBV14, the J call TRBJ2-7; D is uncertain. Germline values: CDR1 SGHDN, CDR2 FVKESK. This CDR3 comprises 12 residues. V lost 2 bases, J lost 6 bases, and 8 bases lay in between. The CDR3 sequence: CASSQLSGEQYF. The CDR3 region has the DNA TGTGCCAGCAGCCAACTCTCAGGCGAGCAGTACTTC.

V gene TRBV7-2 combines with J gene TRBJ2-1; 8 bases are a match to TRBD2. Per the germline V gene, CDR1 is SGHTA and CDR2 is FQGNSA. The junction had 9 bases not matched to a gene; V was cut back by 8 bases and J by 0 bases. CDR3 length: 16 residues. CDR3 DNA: TGTGCCAGCTCGACTAGCGTAACCGCCTCCTACAATGAGCAGTTCTTC. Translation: CASSTSVTASYNEQFF.

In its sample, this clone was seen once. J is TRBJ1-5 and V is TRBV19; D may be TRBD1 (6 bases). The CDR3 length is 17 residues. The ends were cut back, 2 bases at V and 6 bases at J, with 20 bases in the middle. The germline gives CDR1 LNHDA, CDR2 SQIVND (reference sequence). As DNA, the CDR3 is TGTGCCAGTAGTATACCCCTTCCCAGGGGATTTTCTCAGCCCCAGCATTTT. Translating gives CASSIPLPRGFSQPQHF.

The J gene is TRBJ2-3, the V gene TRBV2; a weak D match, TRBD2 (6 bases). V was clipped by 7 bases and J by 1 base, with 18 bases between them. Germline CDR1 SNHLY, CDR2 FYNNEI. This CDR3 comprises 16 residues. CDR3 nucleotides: TGTGCCAGCAAACAAAATCCGGGGGTGGGCACAGATACGCAGTATTTT. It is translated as CASKQNPGVGTDTQYF. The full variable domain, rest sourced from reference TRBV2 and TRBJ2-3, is EPEVTQTPSHQVTQMGQEVILRCVPISNHLYFYWYRQILGQKVEFLVSFYNNEISEKSEIFDDQFSVERPDGSNFTLKIRSTKLEDSAMYFCASKQNPGVGTDTQYFGPGTRLTVL.

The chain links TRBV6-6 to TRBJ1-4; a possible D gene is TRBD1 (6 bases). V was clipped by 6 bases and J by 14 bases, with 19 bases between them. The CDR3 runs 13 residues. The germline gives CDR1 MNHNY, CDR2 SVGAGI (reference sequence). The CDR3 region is CASRTGDRLFLFF. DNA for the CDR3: TGTGCCAGCAGGACCGGAGACAGGTTGTTTCTGTTTTTT.

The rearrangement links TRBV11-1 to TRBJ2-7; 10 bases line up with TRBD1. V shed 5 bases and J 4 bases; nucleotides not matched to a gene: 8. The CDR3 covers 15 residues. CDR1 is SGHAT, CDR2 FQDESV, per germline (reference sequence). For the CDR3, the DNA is TGTGCCAGCAGCCCCCAGACAGGGGGCTTATACGAGCAGTACTTC. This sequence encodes CASSPQTGGLYEQYF. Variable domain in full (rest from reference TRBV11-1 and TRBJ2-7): EAEVAQSPRYKITEKSQAVAFWCDPISGHATLYWYRQILGQGPELLVQFQDESVVDDSQLPKDRFSAERLKGVDSTLKIQPAELGDSAMYLCASSPQTGGLYEQYFGPGTRLTVT.

This CDR3 is CAWSKGGTDTQYF. In nucleotides, the CDR3 is TGTGCCTGGAGTAAGGGGGGCACAGATACGCAGTATTTT. This chain connects TRBV30 to TRBJ2-3, with D perhaps TRBD1 (6 bases). With 2 bases removed from V and 1 base from J, the gap between germline ends came to 7 bases. The CDR3 contains 13 residues. Germline loops: CDR1 GTSNPN, CDR2 SVGIG (reference sequence).

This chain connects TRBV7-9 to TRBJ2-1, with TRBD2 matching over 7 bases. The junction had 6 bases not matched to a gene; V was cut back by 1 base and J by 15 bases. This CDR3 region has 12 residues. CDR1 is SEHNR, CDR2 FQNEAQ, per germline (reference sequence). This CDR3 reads CASSLELAGSFF. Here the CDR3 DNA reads TGTGCCAGCAGCTTAGAGTTAGCGGGTTCGTTCTTC. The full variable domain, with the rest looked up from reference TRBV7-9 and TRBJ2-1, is DTGVSQNPRHKITKRGQNVTFRCDPISEHNRLYWYRQTLGQGPEFLTYFQNEAQLEKSRLLSDRFSAERPKGSFSTLEIQRTEQGDSAMYLCASSLELAGSFFGPGTRLTVL.

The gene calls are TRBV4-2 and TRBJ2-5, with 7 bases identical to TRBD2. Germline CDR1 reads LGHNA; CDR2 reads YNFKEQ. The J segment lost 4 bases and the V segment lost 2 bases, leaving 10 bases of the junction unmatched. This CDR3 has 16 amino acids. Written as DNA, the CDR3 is TGTGCCAGCAGCCAAACCGGGGGAGGGTTGGTAGAGACCCAGTACTTC. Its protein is CASSQTGGGLVETQYF.

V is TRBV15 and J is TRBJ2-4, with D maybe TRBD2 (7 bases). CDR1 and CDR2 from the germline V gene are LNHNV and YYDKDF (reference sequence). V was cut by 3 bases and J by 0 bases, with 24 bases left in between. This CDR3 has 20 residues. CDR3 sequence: CATSRGGAPTGREAKNIQYF. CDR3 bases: TGTGCCACCAGCAGGGGAGGCGCGCCAACAGGGAGGGAAGCCAAAAACATTCAGTACTTC.

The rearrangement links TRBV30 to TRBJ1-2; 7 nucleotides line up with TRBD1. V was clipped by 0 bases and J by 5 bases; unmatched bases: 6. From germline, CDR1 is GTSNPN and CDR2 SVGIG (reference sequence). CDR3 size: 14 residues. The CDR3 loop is CAWSVGRGNYGYTF. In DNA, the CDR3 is TGTGCCTGGAGTGTTGGCAGGGGGAATTATGGCTACACCTTC.

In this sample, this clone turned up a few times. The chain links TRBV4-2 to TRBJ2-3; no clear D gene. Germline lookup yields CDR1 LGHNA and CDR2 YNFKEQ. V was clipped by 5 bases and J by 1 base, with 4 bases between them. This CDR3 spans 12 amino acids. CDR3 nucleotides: TGTGCCAGCAGCAGCGGCACAGATACGCAGTATTTT. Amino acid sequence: CASSSGTDTQYF.